Listed below are T cell receptor beta chains from one sample, sequenced in a study of blood T cell repertoires in COVID-19. Method: immunoSEQ multiplex PCR; TCRdb's copy keeps in-frame clones and lacks some. This table holds a few hundred thousand clones, roughly 87% found once. The sequenced material came from PBMCs or T cells enriched from blood (not recorded which). These receptors were collected from a woman in her 30s who had recovered from COVID-19. CDR3s include the opening cysteine and the closing phenylalanine or tryptophan. A D gene is named only where the DNA matches it firmly. Only part of the rows carry a size: once, few, many, or a class if the clone is expanded.

TRBV7-9	TRBD2	TRBJ2-2	few	TGTGCCAGCAGCTTAGCGCTGTTGGCTAGCGGGGGGAACACCGGGGAGCTGTTTTTT	CASSLALLASGGNTGELFF
TRBV5-1	.	TRBJ2-3	.	TGCGCCAGCAGCCTCCAAGGTCAGGGTGATACGCAGTATTTT	CASSLQGQGDTQYF
TRBV5-4	TRBD2	TRBJ2-7	few	TGTGCCAGCAGCGGAGGGACTAACTACGAGCAGTACTTC	CASSGGTNYEQYF
TRBV5-6	TRBD1	TRBJ1-5	.	TGTGCCAGCAGCCAGGGACAGAATCAGCCCCAGCATTTT	CASSQGQNQPQHF
TRBV5-4	.	TRBJ1-2	few	TGTGCCAGCAGCTTGGCTCCGACAAGCAACTATGGCTACACCTTC	CASSLAPTSNYGYTF
TRBV6-5	TRBD1	TRBJ1-4	.	TGTGCCAGCAGTTCCTGGGGACAGGGTGGCGAAAAACTGTTTTTT	CASSSWGQGGEKLFF
TRBV5-4	.	TRBJ1-1	.	TGTGCCAGCAGCTTGGACCCGGGGGACACTGAAGCTTTCTTT	CASSLDPGDTEAFF
TRBV5-1	TRBD1	TRBJ1-2	.	TGCGCCAGCAGCTTATGGGGACAGCTACTAAACTATGGCTACACCTTC	CASSLWGQLLNYGYTF
TRBV15	.	TRBJ1-4	.	TGTGCCACCAGCAGCGAGGGCCGGGAAAAACTGTTTTTT	CATSSEGREKLFF
TRBV6-5	.	TRBJ1-3	.	TGTGCCAGCCGCTTAACGGGGGGATCTGGAAACACCATATATTTT	CASRLTGGSGNTIYF
TRBV15	TRBD1	TRBJ1-6	.	TGTGCCACCAGCAGAGGGGACAGGGGTACGACAAATTCACCCCTCCACTTT	CATSRGDRGTTNSPLHF
TRBV29-1	.	TRBJ2-4	.	TGCAGCGTTGAAGATGGCGGGGTGGGGAAAAACATTCAGTACTTC	CSVEDGGVGKNIQYF
TRBV3-1/TRBV3-2	TRBD1	TRBJ1-6	once	TGTGCCAGCAGCCCCCGGGACAGGATGTATAATTCACCCCTCCACTTT	CASSPRDRMYNSPLHF
TRBV9	.	TRBJ2-7	.	TGTGCCAGCAACGCGGACGGACTAACCTACGAGCAGTACTTC	CASNADGLTYEQYF
TRBV7-9	.	TRBJ1-6	.	TGTGCCAGCAGCTCGGTAATGGATTCACCCCTCCACTTT	CASSSVMDSPLHF
TRBV19	.	TRBJ1-4	.	TGTGCCAGTAGTCCAGGGACAACAACTAATGAAAAACTGTTTTTT	CASSPGTTTNEKLFF
TRBV11-2	TRBD1	TRBJ2-2	once	TGTGCCAGCAGCGGGACAGGGGGTGAGAACACCGGGGAGCTGTTTTTT	CASSGTGGENTGELFF
TRBV28	.	TRBJ1-4	.	TGTGCCAGCAGTTTAGGTAGGGGTTCGAATGAAAAACTGTTTTTT	CASSLGRGSNEKLFF
TRBV2	TRBD1	TRBJ1-2	.	TGTGCCAGTGCAGGGGGTGGCTACACCTTC	CASAGGGYTF
TRBV5-1	.	TRBJ1-1	.	TGCGCCAGCAGCTTGGGGCACAGTTTGAACACTGAAGCTTTCTTT	CASSLGHSLNTEAFF
TRBV10-3	.	TRBJ1-1	once	TGTGCCATCAGGACGGGGGGGCGAACTGAAGCTTTCTTT	CAIRTGGRTEAFF
TRBV2	.	TRBJ1-1	few	TGTGCCAGCACCCAGATGAACACTGAAGCTTTCTTT	CASTQMNTEAFF
TRBV19	TRBD2	TRBJ2-3	.	TGTGCCAGTAGGCCCCAGCGGGGGGGCACAGATACGCAGTATTTT	CASRPQRGGTDTQYF
TRBV29-1	TRBD2	TRBJ2-3	.	TGCAGCGTTGCCCGGGGGGGAAGGACAGATACGCAGTATTTT	CSVARGGRTDTQYF
TRBV5-8	TRBD1	TRBJ2-5	.	TGTGCCAGCAGCCGGGGGACAGGGAAACAAGAGACCCAGTACTTC	CASSRGTGKQETQYF
TRBV5-1	.	TRBJ2-2	.	TGCGCCAGCAGCTTGGATACCGACAGGTCCGGGGAGCTGTTTTTT	CASSLDTDRSGELFF
TRBV30	.	TRBJ2-3	.	TGTGCCTGGAGTGTATTTGGGCGGGGGCGCCGCACTAGCACAGATACGCAGTATTTT	CAWSVFGRGRRTSTDTQYF
TRBV6-2/TRBV6-3	.	TRBJ2-7	.	TGTGCCAGCAGTTTACTGACAGGCCGAGAGCAGTACTTC	CASSLLTGREQYF
TRBV28	TRBD1	TRBJ1-5	.	TGTGCCAGCGACAGGGGGTATAGCAATCAGCCCCAGCATTTT	CASDRGYSNQPQHF
TRBV18	TRBD2	TRBJ2-5	.	TGTGCCAGCTCACCACGGGCCGGGGGGGCCACGGAGACCCAGTACTTC	CASSPRAGGATETQYF
TRBV29-1	TRBD1	TRBJ1-2	.	TGCAGCGCACCGGGACAGGACCTTAACTATGGCTACACCTTC	CSAPGQDLNYGYTF
TRBV28	.	TRBJ2-7	.	TGTGCCACCACAGGAGCCTACGAGCAGTACTTC	CATTGAYEQYF
TRBV28	.	TRBJ1-4	.	TGTGCCAGCACCGGGGGTTGGAGGGAAAGGGAAAAACTGTTTTTT	CASTGGWREREKLFF
TRBV3-1/TRBV3-2	.	TRBJ1-5	.	TGTGCCAGCAGCCAAGATATCGGGAGTAGCAATCAGCCCCAGCATTTT	CASSQDIGSSNQPQHF
TRBV5-1	TRBD1	TRBJ1-1	once	TGCGCCAGCAGGACAGGGACAGCAAACACTGAAGCTTTCTTT	CASRTGTANTEAFF
TRBV9	.	TRBJ1-2	.	TGTGCCAGCAGCCCGGACATACGCTATGGCTACACCTTC	CASSPDIRYGYTF
TRBV9	TRBD1	TRBJ1-4	.	TGTGCCAGCAGCGTAGCCCCCGACAGGGTGGAAAAACTGTTTTTT	CASSVAPDRVEKLFF
TRBV5-1	TRBD1	TRBJ2-3	.	TGCGCCAGCAGCCCTCGACAGGGAGGCACAGATACGCAGTATTTT	CASSPRQGGTDTQYF
TRBV6-2/TRBV6-3	.	TRBJ2-7	.	TGTGCCAGCAGTTACGGGGGCAGCCTCTCCTACGAGCAGTACTTC	CASSYGGSLSYEQYF
TRBV4-3	TRBD1	TRBJ1-1	.	TGCGCCAGCAGCCGCCTTCTTGACAGGGGCAAAAACACTGAAGCTTTCTTT	CASSRLLDRGKNTEAFF
TRBV7-7	.	TRBJ2-3	.	TGTGCCAGCAGCTTCGGACACCTTAGCACAGATACGCAGTATTTT	CASSFGHLSTDTQYF
TRBV6-1	TRBD1	TRBJ1-4	.	TGTGCCAGCAGTGGGCAGGGGGCGACGGCTAATGAAAAACTGTTTTTT	CASSGQGATANEKLFF